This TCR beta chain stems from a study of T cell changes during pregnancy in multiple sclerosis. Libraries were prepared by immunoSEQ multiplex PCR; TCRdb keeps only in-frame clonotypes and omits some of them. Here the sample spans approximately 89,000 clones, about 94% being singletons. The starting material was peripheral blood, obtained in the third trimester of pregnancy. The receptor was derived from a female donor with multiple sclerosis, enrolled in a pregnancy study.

The CDR3 nucleotides are TGTGCCAGCAGCCCGGACAGGGGGCGGACCTCAGCCCTCCACTTT. Translation: CASSPDRGRTSALHF. This sequence joins TRBV7-8 and TRBJ1-6; 11 bases align to TRBD1. V dropped 5 bases and J dropped 14; count of bases not matched to a gene: 11. The CDR3 is made up of 15 amino acids. Germline CDR1 and CDR2: SGHVS and FQNEAQ.